The 32 T cell receptor beta chains given below trace back to one sample, sequenced in a study of blood T cells in healthy people across ages. For the second PCR, which ran for about 6 to 11 cycles, a sample-barcoded 5' primer and a J-beta primer mix were used. TCRdb called the 5' RACE reads again in MiXCR, with one record for every CDR3 protein. The table shows over 600,000 distinct CDR3 sequences, with about 56% occurring only once. The sample comprised blood. The receptors originated from a man aged 35-49 years in good health.

The chain carries TRBV6-5 and TRBJ2-7; 9 positions agree with TRBD1. The ends lost 2 bases at V and 1 base at J; junction bases unmatched: 9. Germline V gene data show CDR1 as MNHEY and CDR2 as SVGAGI. The CDR3 sequence is 17 residues long. CDR3 in DNA: TGTGCCAGCAGTTACCAAGACAGGGGGGCCACGTCCTACGAGCAGTACTTC. It translates to CASSYQDRGATSYEQYF.

This clonotype occurred once. V gene TRBV7-9 combines with J gene TRBJ1-1; D is unclear. CDR3 length: 16 amino acids. CDR1 and CDR2 (germline): SEHNR, FQNEAQ (reference sequence). Trimming took off 0 bases at V and 0 bases at J, with 11 bases between the two ends. CDR3 in amino acids: CASSLAPGMLNTEAFF. In DNA form, the CDR3 reads TGTGCCAGCAGCTTAGCACCGGGGATGCTGAACACTGAAGCTTTCTTT.

This clonotype has only a few counts. V usage is TRBV4-3 and J usage is TRBJ2-3; TRBD1 agrees at 7 bases. The germline gives CDR1 LGHNA, CDR2 YSLEER. The length of the CDR3 is 13 residues. The V segment lost 1 base and the J segment 10 bases; nucleotides outside the gene matches: 5. The CDR3 DNA reads as TGCGCCAGCAGCCAAGGTCGAGGACAGGCGCAGTATTTT. Its protein product is CASSQGRGQAQYF.

The chain combines TRBV7-7 with TRBJ2-5; D is undetermined. CDR1 and CDR2 (germline): SSHAT, FNYEAQ (reference sequence). The CDR3 loop spans 14 amino acids. The CDR3 sequence is CAGSVESHGETQYF. The CDR3 region has the DNA TGTGCTGGCAGCGTAGAATCCCACGGCGAGACCCAGTACTTC.

The chain recombines TRBV21-1 with TRBJ2-7; no check of the table's D call, TRBD2, against the DNA was made. TRBV21-1 is a known pseudogene. The CDR3 has 11 amino acids. CDR3 sequence (DNA): TGTGCACCTCCGTGCTCCTACGAGCAGTACTTC. Its protein product is CAPPCSYEQYF.

Many counts were recorded for this clonotype. The chain combines TRBV24-1 with TRBJ2-7; D possibly matches TRBD1 or TRBD2 (5 bases each). The CDR3 has 12 residues. Germline loops: CDR1 KGHDR, CDR2 SFDVKD. V shed 10 bases and J shed 2 bases, with 11 bases lying between them. The CDR3 spells CATGTGTYEQYF. DNA for the CDR3: TGTGCCACGGGGACCGGTACCTACGAGCAGTACTTC.

This sequence joins TRBV7-2 and TRBJ1-6; TRBD1 matches at 7 bases. CDR1 is SGHTA, CDR2 FQGNSA, per germline. Trimming removed 5 bases from V and 6 bases from J; junction bases left unmatched: 4. The CDR3 covers 14 residues. In DNA form, the CDR3 reads TGTGCCAGCAGCCGGGACAGCTTTAATTCACCCCTCCACTTT. It codes for CASSRDSFNSPLHF.

This sequence joins TRBV28 and TRBJ1-2; D not certain. This CDR3 has 13 amino acids. Germline V gene sequence: CDR1 MDHEN, CDR2 SYDVKM. V was trimmed by 7 bases and J by 5 bases, leaving 14 bases between them. In DNA form, the CDR3 reads TGTGCCAGCATCAGAAGCACGGATTATGGCTACACCTTC. It translates to CASIRSTDYGYTF.

The rearrangement joins TRBV30 to TRBJ2-3; D gene unclear. Germline CDR1 is GTSNPN and CDR2 is SVGIG (reference sequence). The V gene lost 0 bases and the J gene lost 4 bases, with 11 bases spanning the gap. The CDR3 covers 14 residues. This CDR3 is CAWSVPFGADTQYF. The DNA for the CDR3 is TGTGCCTGGAGTGTCCCCTTCGGAGCAGATACGCAGTATTTT.

The rearrangement links TRBV6-1 to TRBJ2-5; 8 nucleotides match TRBD2. This CDR3 is built from 13 residues. Trimming took 6 bases from V and 5 from J; bases not matched to a gene: 5. Looked up from germline, CDR1 is MNHNS and CDR2 is SASEGT. The CDR3 protein is CASRGGGSETQYF. CDR3 in DNA: TGTGCCAGCAGAGGCGGGGGGTCGGAGACCCAGTACTTC.

This clonotype was seen just once. A read error may produce the germline difference seen at one junction end. This chain links TRBV24-1 with TRBJ2-1; TRBD1 matches at 7 bases. Looked up from germline, CDR1 is KGHDR and CDR2 is SFDVKD. The CDR3 spans 15 residues. DNA for the CDR3: TGTGCCACCAGTGGCGACAGGGACAATTACAATAAGCAGTTCTTC. This codes for CATSGDRDNYNKQFF.

As for this clonotype: At one end the junction does not follow the germline gene, possibly because of a read error. V is TRBV28 and J is TRBJ2-2; D tentatively fits TRBD1 or TRBD2 (5 bases each). The CDR3 runs 15 residues. In germline, CDR1 is MDHEN, CDR2 SYDVKM. The CDR3 sequence is CACSFVGPNTGELFF. The DNA of the CDR3 is TGTGCCTGCAGTTTTGTGGGACCCAACACCGGGGAGCTGTTTTTT.

The chain is built from TRBV7-2 and TRBJ2-5; possibly TRBD2 for D (5 bases). Germline V CDR1 and CDR2: SGHTA, FQGNSA. Trimming pared 2 bases from V and 1 base from J, leaving 8 bases between. CDR3 length: 14 amino acids. The CDR3 sequence: CASSLRGIQETQYF. CDR3 DNA sequence: TGTGCCAGCAGCTTAAGAGGGATCCAAGAGACCCAGTACTTC.

This clonotype was detected a few times. The chain has TRBV9 and TRBJ1-5; D remains ambiguous. Germline values: CDR1 SGDLS, CDR2 YYNGEE. This CDR3 comprises 14 residues. V was shortened by 4 bases and J by 0 bases, with 8 bases between the two germline ends. CDR3 DNA: TGTGCCAGCAGCCCCAGGTATAGCAATCAGCCCCAGCATTTT. This gives the protein CASSPRYSNQPQHF.

This chain connects TRBV20-1 to TRBJ2-7; 8 nucleotides match TRBD1. V lost 0 bases, J lost 6 bases, and 13 bases stayed unmatched. Germline CDR1 and CDR2: DFQATT and SNEGSKA (reference sequence). This CDR3 comprises 16 residues. Written as DNA, the CDR3 is TGCAGTGCTAGAGATTTTGCGACAGGGGAAATAGGCGAGCAGTACTTC. It yields the protein CSARDFATGEIGEQYF.

The CDR3 nucleotides are TGTGCCAGCAGTTTTCCCCCCCCCGGGGGGCCAGATACGCAGTATTTT. This gives the protein CASSFPPPGGPDTQYF. The V and J genes are TRBV28 and TRBJ2-3; D possibly corresponds to TRBD2 (7 bases). CDR1 and CDR2 (germline): MDHEN, SYDVKM. V gave up 3 bases and J gave up 4 bases, with 17 bases separating them. This CDR3 contains 16 residues.

This sequence joins TRBV5-1 and TRBJ2-1, with D uncertain. CDR3 size: 13 residues. V gave up 4 bases and J gave up 7 bases, with 12 bases separating them. Germline values: CDR1 SGHRS, CDR2 YFSETQ. In DNA form, the CDR3 reads TGCGCCAGCAGCCGGACCTCTTATAATGAGCAGTTCTTC. As protein: CASSRTSYNEQFF.

The chain is built from TRBV29-1 and TRBJ2-6; no clear D gene. Deletions cut 8 bases from V and 0 bases from J, with 8 bases between. Germline V gene data show CDR1 as SQVTM and CDR2 as ANQGSEA. The CDR3 totals 13 residues. CDR3 loop: CSFIRSGANVLTF. In DNA, the CDR3 is TGCAGCTTCATCCGCTCTGGGGCCAACGTCCTGACTTTC.

The chain is built from TRBV20-1 and TRBJ2-4; 9 positions match TRBD1. The germline CDR1 and CDR2 sequences are DFQATT and SNEGSKA (reference sequence). This CDR3 region has 14 residues. The V and J ends lost 5 bases and 7 bases, in that order; junction bases with no gene match: 9. This CDR3 reads CSALDGQGRNIQYF. The CDR3 coding sequence is TGCAGTGCTTTAGATGGACAGGGGAGGAACATTCAGTACTTC.

The chain joins TRBV6-5 to TRBJ1-5; 9 nucleotides agree with TRBD1. CDR1 and CDR2 (germline): MNHEY, SVGAGI. The CDR3 length is 13 residues. Trimming at V came to 8 bases and at J to 6 bases, leaving 5 bases not matched to a gene. In DNA form, the CDR3 reads TGTGCCAGCTACAGGGGGCTGGGTCAGCCCCAGCATTTT. Its protein product is CASYRGLGQPQHF.

This clonotype was seen a handful of times. The V and J genes are TRBV20-1 and TRBJ2-6; D is possibly TRBD1 (6 bases). The ends were cut back, 4 bases at V and 0 bases at J, with 19 bases in the middle. The CDR3 length is 18 residues. The germline V gene has CDR1 DFQATT and CDR2 SNEGSKA (reference sequence). The CDR3 loop reads CSATGYREHFSGANVLTF. DNA for the CDR3: TGCAGTGCTACCGGATACAGGGAACATTTCTCTGGGGCCAACGTCCTGACTTTC.

The gene calls are TRBV7-6 and TRBJ2-7; 14 nucleotides align to TRBD2. The J call could be wrong; TRBJ2-5 is a better fit for the DNA end. CDR1 is SGHVS and CDR2 is FNYEAQ in the germline V gene. The CDR3 has 15 amino acids. CDR3: CASSKGLAGEETQYF. For the CDR3, the DNA is TGTGCCAGCAGCAAGGGACTAGCGGGAGAGGAGACCCAGTACTTC.

V gene TRBV11-2 combines with J gene TRBJ2-7; tentative D call: TRBD2 (6 bases). The V end lost 5 bases, the J end lost 3 bases, and 17 bases lay between the germline ends. This CDR3 has 15 amino acids. Per the germline V gene, CDR1 is SGHAT and CDR2 is FQNNGV. This CDR3 reads CASSPPGEPFYEQYF. Here the CDR3 DNA reads TGTGCCAGCAGCCCTCCGGGGGAACCATTCTACGAGCAGTACTTC. Combining the CDR3 with reference TRBV11-2 and TRBJ2-7 gives the whole variable domain EAGVAQSPRYKIIEKRQSVAFWCNPISGHATLYWYQQILGQGPKLLIQFQNNGVVDDSQLPKDRFSAERLKGVDSTLKIQPAKLEDSAVYLCASSPPGEPFYEQYFGPGTRLTVT.

This chain joins TRBV14 and TRBJ1-1; D is uncertain. V was cut by 0 bases and J by 11 bases, with 13 bases left in between. The CDR3 spans 13 residues. The germline CDR1 and CDR2 sequences are SGHDN and FVKESK. The CDR3 nucleotides are TGTGCCAGCAGCCAAGATAGGCTGGGATACGCTTTCTTT. Protein product: CASSQDRLGYAFF.

The J gene is TRBJ2-4, the V gene TRBV11-1; 15 bases are shared with TRBD2. TRBJ2-5 matches the DNA end more closely, so the J call is doubtful. The CDR3 totals 16 residues. Germline V gene data show CDR1 as SGHAT and CDR2 as FQDESV (reference sequence). The CDR3 DNA sequence: TGTGCCAGCAGCTTTTCTGGGACTAGCGGGAGGAAGACCCAGTACTTC. Translating gives CASSFSGTSGRKTQYF.

The chain couples TRBV7-9 to TRBJ2-6, with a weak D call TRBD1 (6 bases). The CDR3 extends over 18 amino acids. The germline CDR1 and CDR2 sequences are SEHNR and FQNEAQ (reference sequence). The ends were cut back, 5 bases at V and 2 bases at J, with 19 bases in the middle. CDR3 amino acids: CASSQILTGPAGANVLTF. The CDR3 bases are TGTGCCAGCAGCCAAATACTCACAGGGCCCGCTGGGGCCAACGTCCTGACTTTC.

The V and J genes are TRBV20-1 and TRBJ2-3, with 8 bases matching TRBD2. This CDR3 contains 14 residues. CDR1 DFQATT and CDR2 SNEGSKA come from the germline V gene (reference sequence). The ends lost 5 bases at V and 4 bases at J; junction bases unmatched: 8. The CDR3 nucleotides read TGCAGTGCTGTTCCGGGACTAGTATCAGATACGCAGTATTTT. Translation: CSAVPGLVSDTQYF.

This clonotype has a single count. Germline and junction disagree at one end, which may indicate a read error. The J gene is TRBJ2-7, the V gene TRBV12-3 or TRBV12-4, with D hard to call. The CDR3 consists of 11 residues. The CDR3 DNA follows: TGTACCAGCAGTCCCTCCTACGAGCAGTACTTC. This gives the protein CTSSPSYEQYF.

Many counts were recorded for this clonotype. The V call is TRBV29-1, the J call TRBJ2-6; D may be TRBD2 (5 bases). V dropped 5 bases and J dropped 2 bases, with 13 bases sitting between them. The CDR3 contains 15 residues. In germline, CDR1 is SQVTM, CDR2 ANQGSEA. CDR3 DNA: TGCAGCGTTCTTTCCGGGGTAGCTGGGGCCAACGTCCTGACTTTC. Its protein is CSVLSGVAGANVLTF.

In this sample, this clonotype turned up a few times. The rearrangement joins TRBV5-1 to TRBJ2-1; 7 positions agree with TRBD2. Looked up from germline, CDR1 is SGHRS and CDR2 is YFSETQ. The CDR3 has 16 amino acids. Trimming took 4 bases from V and 10 from J; bases not matched to a gene: 17. In DNA form, the CDR3 reads TGCGCCAGCAGCCCCTCCGTTCAAGCGGGGAGTGGGGAGCAGTTCTTC. Its translation is CASSPSVQAGSGEQFF.

This rearrangement joins TRBV5-1 to TRBJ2-3; D gene unclear. Trimming left V 0 bases short and J 2 bases short, with 10 bases between. There are 15 residues in the CDR3. Germline-derived CDR1 and CDR2 are SGHRS and YFSETQ. CDR3 DNA sequence: TGCGCCAGCAGCTTGGCCGTTAGTATCACAGATACGCAGTATTTT. Amino acids: CASSLAVSITDTQYF.

This clonotype was detected only a few times. The V gene is TRBV4-3, the J gene TRBJ1-2; D possibly corresponds to TRBD1 (6 bases). V dropped 1 base and J dropped 2 bases, with 14 bases sitting between them. Germline V lookup: CDR1 LGHNA, CDR2 YSLEER. The CDR3 is 16 residues long. The CDR3 bases are TGCGCCAGCAGCCAAGGGCCGTCCGGGGGCAACTATGGCTACACCTTC. This gives the protein CASSQGPSGGNYGYTF.